The 11 T cell receptor beta chains presented below share a single source sample, sequenced in a study of OX40 agonist ivuxolimab in advanced cancers. TCRdb's table, derived via immunoSEQ multiplex PCR, lists solely in-frame clones and lacks some. The sample lists approximately 57,000 clones, about 81% occurring once. This material consisted of CD4+ or CD8+ T cells sorted from blood, taken in a trial of the OX40 agonist ivuxolimab. The receptors here all came from an adult with an advanced solid tumor such as melanoma, head and neck, liver or kidney cancer.

The rearrangement joins TRBV11-1 to TRBJ2-7; 8 bases match TRBD1. The length of the CDR3 is 13 residues. Looked up from germline, CDR1 is SGHAT and CDR2 is FQDESV (reference sequence). V lost 4 bases, J lost 12 bases, and 11 bases stayed unmatched. The CDR3 spells CASSSSGQGKSYF. For the CDR3, the DNA is TGTGCCAGCAGCTCCTCCGGACAGGGTAAATCGTACTTC.

The CDR3 region is CASTGLAGPGGTQYF. CDR3 DNA: TGTGCCAGTACCGGACTAGCGGGGCCGGGGGGTACGCAGTATTTT. J is TRBJ2-3 and V is TRBV19, with 12 positions matching TRBD2. CDR3 length equals 15 residues. The V gene's germline CDR1 is LNHDA and CDR2 SQIVND (reference sequence). Germline trimming cut 7 bases from V and 8 bases from J; bases unmatched to any gene: 10.

The chain carries TRBV28 and TRBJ1-6; D remains unclear. CDR1 and CDR2 (germline): MDHEN, SYDVKM. With 2 bases removed from V and 8 bases from J, the gap between germline ends came to 13 bases. This CDR3 has 15 amino acids. The CDR3 DNA reads TGTGCCAGCAGTTTAGACCTGGGATTCGATTCACCCCTCCACTTT. Translation gives CASSLDLGFDSPLHF.

This clone was counted a single time. This chain joins TRBV5-6 and TRBJ2-4, with D tentatively TRBD2 (6 bases). The CDR3 contains 16 residues. The V and J ends lost 4 bases and 0 bases respectively, with 14 bases between them. Germline V gives CDR1 SGHDT, CDR2 YYEEEE. The CDR3 DNA reads as TGTGCCAGCAGCCCAGATGGGGGACTAGCCAAAAACATTCAGTACTTC. This gives the protein CASSPDGGLAKNIQYF.

The J gene is TRBJ2-6, the V gene TRBV4-1, with a possible D match to TRBD1 (5 bases). Germline lookup yields CDR1 MGHRA and CDR2 YSYEKL. CDR3 length: 16 residues. Trimming stripped 2 bases from V and 1 base from J, with 9 bases between. CDR3 protein: CASSQSGLSGANVLTF. CDR3 nucleotide sequence: TGCGCCAGCAGCCAATCAGGGCTGTCTGGGGCCAACGTCCTGACTTTC.

The chain has TRBV7-9 and TRBJ2-2; maybe TRBD2 (6 bases). The CDR3 is made up of 13 amino acids. Looked up from germline, CDR1 is SEHNR and CDR2 is FQNEAQ (reference sequence). V dropped 5 bases and J dropped 3 bases, with 7 bases sitting between them. CDR3 DNA: TGTGCCAGCAGCCGGGAGTACACCGGGGAGCTGTTTTTT. The encoded protein is CASSREYTGELFF.

J is TRBJ2-5 and V is TRBV6-1, with a possible D match to TRBD1 (5 bases). CDR1 is MNHNS, CDR2 SASEGT, per germline. Trimming removed 7 bases from V and 4 bases from J, with 13 bases in between. The CDR3 has 13 residues. The CDR3, as DNA: TGTGCCAGCACCGCAGGGTGGACAGAGACCCAGTACTTC. It translates to CASTAGWTETQYF.

The V and J genes are TRBV6-5 and TRBJ1-1; perhaps TRBD1 as D (6 bases). V was trimmed by 8 bases and J by 11 bases, leaving 15 bases between them. The CDR3 sequence is 11 residues long. Germline V gene lookup returns CDR1 MNHEY and CDR2 SVGAGI. The DNA of the CDR3 is TGTGCCAGCTCATTGGGGGGCCGGGCTTTCTTT. This sequence encodes CASSLGGRAFF.

The rearrangement joins TRBV19 to TRBJ1-5; tentatively, D is TRBD1 (5 bases). Between the trimmed V and J ends, which lost 6 bases and 5 bases, there was a span of 14 bases. The length of the CDR3 is 14 residues. Germline assignment: CDR1 LNHDA and CDR2 SQIVND (reference sequence). CDR3 residues: CASSTPGQHQPQHF. The CDR3 coding sequence is TGTGCCAGTAGCACCCCAGGACAACATCAGCCCCAGCATTTT. The variable domain in full, with the rest retrieved from reference TRBV19 and TRBJ1-5, is DGGITQSPKYLFRKEGQNVTLSCEQNLNHDAMYWYRQDPGQGLRLIYYSQIVNDFQKGDIAEGYSVSREKKESFPLTVTSAQKNPTAFYLCASSTPGQHQPQHFGDGTRLSIL.

The genes are TRBV6-6 and TRBJ2-5; 11 nucleotides align to TRBD2. The V segment lost 6 bases and the J segment 1 base; nucleotides outside the gene matches: 4. Looked up from germline, CDR1 is MNHNY and CDR2 is SVGAGI (reference sequence). CDR3 length equals 15 residues. This CDR3 reads CASRSSGGAQETQYF. DNA for the CDR3: TGTGCCAGCAGGAGTAGCGGGGGGGCCCAAGAGACCCAGTACTTC.

The rearrangement uses TRBV11-2 and TRBJ2-5; 9 bases are shared with TRBD2. V gave up 1 base and J gave up 5 bases; unmatched junction bases: 8. CDR3 length: 16 amino acids. Germline V gene data show CDR1 as SGHAT and CDR2 as FQNNGV. This CDR3 reads CASSLVGGGAWETQYF. The CDR3 region has the DNA TGTGCCAGCAGCTTAGTCGGCGGGGGGGCCTGGGAGACCCAGTACTTC.